This TCR beta chain was sequenced in a study of T cells in tumors after PD-1 blockade. For the study at large: Some patients also took daily vismodegib 150 mg during anti-PD-1 treatment.

Sequenced by immunoSEQ multiplex PCR; TCRdb stores in-frame clones only, minus some. The repertoire has about 47,000 clones, 60% to 80% of them found once; the top ten carry 16%. Study-wide points: Some novel exhausted tumor clones appeared in pre-treatment blood, suggesting peripheral recruitment.

The CDR3 length is 14 residues. Germline CDR1 MDHEN, CDR2 SYDVKM. V dropped 3 bases and J dropped 7 bases, with 13 bases sitting between them. This clone showed up just once. Its antigen is as yet unknown. This TCR was sampled from a human donor with basal cell carcinoma. The V and J genes are TRBV28 and TRBJ1-5; D remains ambiguous. The source was PBMCs, collected before anti-PD-1 treatment. CDR3 DNA: TGTGCCAGCAGTTTTGCGGTAGGACTCCAGCCCCAGCATTTT. Amino acid sequence: CASSFAVGLQPQHF.